This entry concerns a single T cell receptor beta chain. This entry comes from a study of cytomegalovirus exposure and HLA in healthy donors. Amplification used 60 Vbeta primers and 13 Jbeta primers. Clones were read by immunoSEQ multiplex PCR, and TCRdb kept only the in-frame ones, dropping some. Its table lists just over 60,000 clones. The CDR3 has 17 residues. Trimming stripped 3 bases from V and 7 bases from J, with 22 bases between. Germline assignment: CDR1 MGHDK and CDR2 SYGVNS. This TCR derives from a man between 25 and 39 years old in good health and CMV-seropositive. Sequencing was done on a sample of PBMCs. The V and J genes are TRBV25-1 and TRBJ1-5; D is undetermined. CDR3 amino acids: CASSDVPRRTYGQPQHF. Here the CDR3 DNA reads TGTGCCAGCAGTGATGTGCCCAGACGGACTTACGGCCAGCCCCAGCATTTT.